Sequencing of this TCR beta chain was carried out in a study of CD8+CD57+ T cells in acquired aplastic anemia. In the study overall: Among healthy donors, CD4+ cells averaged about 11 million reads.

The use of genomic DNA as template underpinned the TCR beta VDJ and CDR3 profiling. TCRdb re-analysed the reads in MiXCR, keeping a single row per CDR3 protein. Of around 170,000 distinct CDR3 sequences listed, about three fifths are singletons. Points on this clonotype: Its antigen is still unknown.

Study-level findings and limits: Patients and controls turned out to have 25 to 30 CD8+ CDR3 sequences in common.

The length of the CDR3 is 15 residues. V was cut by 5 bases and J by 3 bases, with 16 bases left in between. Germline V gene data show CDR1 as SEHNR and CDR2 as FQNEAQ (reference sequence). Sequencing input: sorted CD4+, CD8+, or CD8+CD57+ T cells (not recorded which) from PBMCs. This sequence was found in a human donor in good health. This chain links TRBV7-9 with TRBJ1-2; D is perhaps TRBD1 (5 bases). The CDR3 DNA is TGTGCCAGCAGCCACTCGGGGGGTGAGGACTATGGCTACACCTTC. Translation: CASSHSGGEDYGYTF.